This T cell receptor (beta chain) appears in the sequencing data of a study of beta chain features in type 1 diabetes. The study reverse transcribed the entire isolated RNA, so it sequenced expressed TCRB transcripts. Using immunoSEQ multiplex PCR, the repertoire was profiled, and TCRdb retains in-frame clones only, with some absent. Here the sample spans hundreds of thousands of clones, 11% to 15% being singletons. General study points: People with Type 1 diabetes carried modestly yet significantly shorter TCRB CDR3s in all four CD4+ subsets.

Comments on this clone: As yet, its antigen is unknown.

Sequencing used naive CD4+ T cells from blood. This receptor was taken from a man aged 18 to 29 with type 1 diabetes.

DNA of the CDR3: TGTGCCAGCAGCGCCCCCGGGACAGGGCCTGAAAAACTGTTTTTT. This codes for CASSAPGTGPEKLFF. The rearrangement uses TRBV4-2 and TRBJ1-4; the match to TRBD1 covers 9 bases. Germline lookup yields CDR1 LGHNA and CDR2 YNFKEQ. The CDR3 runs 15 residues. Trimming cost V 5 bases and J 7 bases; bases outside gene matches: 8.